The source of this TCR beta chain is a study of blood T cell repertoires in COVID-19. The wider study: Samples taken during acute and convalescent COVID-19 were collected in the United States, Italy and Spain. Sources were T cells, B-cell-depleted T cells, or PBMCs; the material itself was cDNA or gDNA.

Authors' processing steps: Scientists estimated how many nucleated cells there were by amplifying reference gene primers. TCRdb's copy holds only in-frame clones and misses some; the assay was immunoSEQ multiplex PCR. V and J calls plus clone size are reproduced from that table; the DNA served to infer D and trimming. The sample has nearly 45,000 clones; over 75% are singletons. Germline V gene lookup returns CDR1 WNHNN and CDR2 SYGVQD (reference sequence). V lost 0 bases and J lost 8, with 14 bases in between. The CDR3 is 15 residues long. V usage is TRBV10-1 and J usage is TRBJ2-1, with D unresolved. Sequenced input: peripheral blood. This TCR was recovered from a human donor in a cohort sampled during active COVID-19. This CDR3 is CASSESTVAIDEQFF. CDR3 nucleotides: TGCGCCAGCAGTGAGTCTACAGTTGCAATCGATGAGCAGTTCTTC.